This TCR beta chain comes out of a study of PD-L1 blockade in urothelial cancer. About the research overall: Of 29 to 30 patients, fewer than 27 were males with bladder-origin urothelial cancer. A median of about 130,000 T cells was found in the blood samples.

General study findings and limits: Blood TCR clonality below the median before treatment was a predictor of better survival.

CDR1 is MNHNS, CDR2 SASEGT, per germline. The CDR3 totals 15 residues. Losses at the gene ends were 0 bases for V and 4 bases for J; bases not matched to a gene: 2. Spike-ins of synthetic TCR analog templates went into each PCR. Sequencing used immunoSEQ multiplex PCR; TCRdb keeps in-frame clones, though not all of them. The data contain tens of thousands of clones, approximately 82% of them singletons. Comment on this clone: What it binds is not known.

The sequence derives from a man in his 60s with urothelial cancer. The chain uses TRBV6-1 and TRBJ2-2; TRBD2 matches 7 bases. The material was PBMCs, obtained around atezolizumab (anti-PD-L1) treatment. The CDR3 spells CASSEAWGGTGELFF. The CDR3 DNA reads TGTGCCAGCAGTGAAGCCTGGGGGGGCACCGGGGAGCTGTTTTTT.